This paragraph reports one TCR beta chain. This sample was included in a study of T-cell memory formation after mild COVID-19. TCRdb re-called the 5' RACE reads through MiXCR, storing one row per CDR3 protein. The table has some 450,000 distinct CDR3 sequences, around 17% seen once. CDR1 is KGHDR, CDR2 SFDVKD, per germline. Between the trimmed V and J ends, which lost 1 base and 3 bases, there was a span of 20 bases. The CDR3 is 19 residues long. The gene calls are TRBV24-1 and TRBJ2-2; weak D call: TRBD1 (6 bases). The receptor was derived from a man between 18 and 29 years old who had mild COVID-19 (a few samples of this study predate the infection). Cell type and time point are not known. The source material was PBMCs or a T cell subset sorted from them (not recorded which). CDR3 amino acids: CATSDFRTAHHRDTGELFF. As DNA, the CDR3 is TGTGCCACCAGTGATTTCCGGACAGCACATCATAGGGACACCGGGGAGCTGTTTTTT.